Below, one T cell receptor beta chain is given with its context. The CDR3 length is 13 residues. Deletions cut 4 bases from V and 4 bases from J, with 11 bases between. Germline lookup yields CDR1 SGHNT and CDR2 YYREEE (reference sequence). These data originate in a study of blood T cell repertoires in COVID-19. Study summary: PBMCs, B-cell-depleted T cells, or T cells were the source of the cDNA or gDNA that made up the material.

The data were produced by immunoSEQ multiplex PCR, yet TCRdb's version contains in-frame clones alone and is incomplete. The sample consists of about 170,000 clones, approximately 84% of them appearing once. The sequence derives from a human donor with acute or convalescent COVID-19. The donor label of this sample is uncertain. The sequencing input was peripheral blood. The V gene is TRBV5-4, the J gene TRBJ2-5, with D hard to call. The CDR3 region is CASSTGQGETQYF. The CDR3 DNA reads TGTGCCAGCAGCACTGGGCAAGGAGAGACCCAGTACTTC.